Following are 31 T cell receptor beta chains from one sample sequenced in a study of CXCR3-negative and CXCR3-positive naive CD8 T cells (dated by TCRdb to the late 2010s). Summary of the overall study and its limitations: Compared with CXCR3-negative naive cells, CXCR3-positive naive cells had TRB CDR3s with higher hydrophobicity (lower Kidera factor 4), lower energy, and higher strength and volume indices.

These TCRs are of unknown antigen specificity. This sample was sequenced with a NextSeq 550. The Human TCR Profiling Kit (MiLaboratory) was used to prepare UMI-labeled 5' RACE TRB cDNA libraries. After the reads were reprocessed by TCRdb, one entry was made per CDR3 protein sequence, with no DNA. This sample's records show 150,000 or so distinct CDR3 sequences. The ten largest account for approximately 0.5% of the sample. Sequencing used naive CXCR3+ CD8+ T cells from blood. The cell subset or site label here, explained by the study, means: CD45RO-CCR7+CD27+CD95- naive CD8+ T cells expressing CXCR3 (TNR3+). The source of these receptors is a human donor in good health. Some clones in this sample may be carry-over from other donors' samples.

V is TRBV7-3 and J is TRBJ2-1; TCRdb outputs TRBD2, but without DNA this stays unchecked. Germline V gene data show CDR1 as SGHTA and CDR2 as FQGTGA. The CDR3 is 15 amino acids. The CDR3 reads CASSTGLAGHNEQFF.

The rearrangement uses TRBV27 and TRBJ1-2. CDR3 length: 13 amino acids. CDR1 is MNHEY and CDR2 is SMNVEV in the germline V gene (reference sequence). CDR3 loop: CASSLSSNYGYTF.

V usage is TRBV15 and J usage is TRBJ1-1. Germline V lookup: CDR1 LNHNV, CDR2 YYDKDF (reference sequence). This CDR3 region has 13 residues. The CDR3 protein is CATSRVGNTEAFF. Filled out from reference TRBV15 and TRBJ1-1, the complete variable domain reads DAMVIQNPRYQVTQFGKPVTLSCSQTLNHNVMYWYQQKSSQAPKLLFHYYDKDFNNEADTPDNFQSRRPNTSFCFLDIRSPGLGDTAMYLCATSRVGNTEAFFGQGTRLTVV.

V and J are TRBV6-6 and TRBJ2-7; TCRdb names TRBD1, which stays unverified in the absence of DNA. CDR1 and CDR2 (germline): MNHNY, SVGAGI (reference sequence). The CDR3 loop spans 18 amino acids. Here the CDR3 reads CASSYTAFGRTASYEQYF.

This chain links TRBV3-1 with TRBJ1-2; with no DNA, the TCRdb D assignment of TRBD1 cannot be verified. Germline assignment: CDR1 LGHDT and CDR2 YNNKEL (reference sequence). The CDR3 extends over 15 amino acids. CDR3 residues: CASSQLSNQRQGNTF.

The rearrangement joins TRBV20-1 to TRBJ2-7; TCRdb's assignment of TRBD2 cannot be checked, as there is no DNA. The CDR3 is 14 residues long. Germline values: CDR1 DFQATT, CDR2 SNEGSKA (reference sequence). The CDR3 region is CSARETSGSYEQYF.

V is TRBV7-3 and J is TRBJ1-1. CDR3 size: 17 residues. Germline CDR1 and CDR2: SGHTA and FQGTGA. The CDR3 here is CASSLEPPQQVNTEAFF.

CDR3 sequence: CASSQDETSQETQYF. The chain is built from TRBV4-2 and TRBJ2-5; TCRdb selects TRBD2, and the lack of DNA leaves this call unchecked. The CDR3 sequence is 15 residues long. Germline values: CDR1 LGHNA, CDR2 YNFKEQ.

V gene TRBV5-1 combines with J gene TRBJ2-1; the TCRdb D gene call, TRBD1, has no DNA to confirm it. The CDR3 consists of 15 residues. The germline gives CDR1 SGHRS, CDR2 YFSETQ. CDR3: CASSFGGGAFNEQFF.

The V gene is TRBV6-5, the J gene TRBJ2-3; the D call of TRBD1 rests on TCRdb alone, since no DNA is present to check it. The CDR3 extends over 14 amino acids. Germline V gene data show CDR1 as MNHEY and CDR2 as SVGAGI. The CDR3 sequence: CASSPDRLTDTQYF.

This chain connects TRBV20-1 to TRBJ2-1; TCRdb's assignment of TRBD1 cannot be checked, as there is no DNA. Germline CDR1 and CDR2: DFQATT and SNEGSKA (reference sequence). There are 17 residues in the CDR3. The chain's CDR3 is CSASDSAIAARRNEQFF.

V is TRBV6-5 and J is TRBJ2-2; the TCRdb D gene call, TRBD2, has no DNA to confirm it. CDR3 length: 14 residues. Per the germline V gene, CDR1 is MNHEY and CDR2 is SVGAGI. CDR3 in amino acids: CATEGTLNTGELFF.

The CDR3 reads CASSLYGVTGGKEAFF. This chain uses TRBV13 with TRBJ1-1; TCRdb selects TRBD1, and the lack of DNA leaves this call unchecked. Per germline, CDR1 PRHDT and CDR2 FYEKMQ (reference sequence). The CDR3 has 16 amino acids.

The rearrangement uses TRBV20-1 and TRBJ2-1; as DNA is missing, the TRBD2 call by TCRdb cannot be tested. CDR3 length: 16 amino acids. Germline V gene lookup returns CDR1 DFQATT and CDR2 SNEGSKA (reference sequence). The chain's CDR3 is CSAPTSGGAGYNEQFF.

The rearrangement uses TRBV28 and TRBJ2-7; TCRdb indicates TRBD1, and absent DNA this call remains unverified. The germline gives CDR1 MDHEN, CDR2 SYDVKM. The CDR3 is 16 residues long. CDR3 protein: CASSPWTGISSYEQYF.

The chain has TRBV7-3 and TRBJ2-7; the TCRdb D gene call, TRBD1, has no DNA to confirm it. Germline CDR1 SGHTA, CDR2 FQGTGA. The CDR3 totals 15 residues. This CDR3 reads CASSRERGRDYEQYF.

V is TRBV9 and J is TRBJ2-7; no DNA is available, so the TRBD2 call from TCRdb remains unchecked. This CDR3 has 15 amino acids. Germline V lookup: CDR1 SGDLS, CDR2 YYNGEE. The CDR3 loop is CASSPGLAEDYEQYF.

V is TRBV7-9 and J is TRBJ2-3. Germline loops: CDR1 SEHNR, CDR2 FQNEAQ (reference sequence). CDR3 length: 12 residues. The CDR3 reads CASSLGTDTQYF.

CDR3: CASSGTFSTEAFF. This chain connects TRBV7-3 to TRBJ1-1. The CDR3 has 13 amino acids. Germline assignment: CDR1 SGHTA and CDR2 FQGTGA.

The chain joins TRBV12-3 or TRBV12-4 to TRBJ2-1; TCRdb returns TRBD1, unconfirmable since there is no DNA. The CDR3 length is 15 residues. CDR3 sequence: CASSFGGLGYNEQFF.

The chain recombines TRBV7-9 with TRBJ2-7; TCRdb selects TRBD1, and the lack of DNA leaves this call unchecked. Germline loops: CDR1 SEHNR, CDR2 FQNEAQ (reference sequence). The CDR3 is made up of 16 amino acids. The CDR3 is CASSLALWRTFYEQYF.

CDR3 protein: CASSGAGTNYEQYF. The chain uses TRBV9 and TRBJ2-7; the D call from TCRdb, TRBD2, cannot be confirmed without DNA. This CDR3 has 14 amino acids. Germline CDR1 is SGDLS and CDR2 is YYNGEE.

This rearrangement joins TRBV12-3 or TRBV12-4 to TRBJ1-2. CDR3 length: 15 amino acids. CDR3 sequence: CASSKEFVSGDGYTF.

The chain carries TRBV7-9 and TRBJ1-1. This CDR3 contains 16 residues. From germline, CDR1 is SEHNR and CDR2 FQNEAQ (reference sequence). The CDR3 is CASSPTDGEVVPEAFF.

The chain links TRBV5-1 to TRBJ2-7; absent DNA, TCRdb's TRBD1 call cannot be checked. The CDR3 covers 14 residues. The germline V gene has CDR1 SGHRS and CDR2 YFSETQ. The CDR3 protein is CASSPGQGAHEQYF.

The CDR3 here is CASSWRPGGASYEQYF. The chain links TRBV5-5 to TRBJ2-7; TCRdb selects TRBD2, and the lack of DNA leaves this call unchecked. The CDR3 is made up of 16 amino acids. The germline V gene has CDR1 SGHKS and CDR2 YYEKEE (reference sequence).

This chain's CDR3 is CASSYLGNSNTEAFF. V usage is TRBV6-5 and J usage is TRBJ1-1. The CDR3 length is 15 residues. From germline, CDR1 is MNHEY and CDR2 SVGAGI.

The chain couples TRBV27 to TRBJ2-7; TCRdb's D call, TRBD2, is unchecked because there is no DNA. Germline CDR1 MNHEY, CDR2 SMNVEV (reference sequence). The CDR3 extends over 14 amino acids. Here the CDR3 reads CASSFSGGGYEQYF.

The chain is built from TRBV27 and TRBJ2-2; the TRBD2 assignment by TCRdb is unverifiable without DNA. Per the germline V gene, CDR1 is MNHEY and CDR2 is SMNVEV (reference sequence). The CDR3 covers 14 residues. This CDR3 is CASKASGGLGELFF.

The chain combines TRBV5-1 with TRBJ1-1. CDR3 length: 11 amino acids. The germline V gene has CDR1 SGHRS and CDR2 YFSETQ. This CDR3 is CASSFGREAFF.

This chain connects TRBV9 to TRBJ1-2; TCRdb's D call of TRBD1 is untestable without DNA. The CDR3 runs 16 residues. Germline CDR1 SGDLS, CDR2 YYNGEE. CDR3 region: CASSASRTASTYGYTF.